This TCR beta chain is from a study of beta chain features in type 1 diabetes. Study-wide findings and caveats: TCRB CDR3 length was moderately but significantly reduced in all four CD4+ subsets of Type 1 diabetes patients.

Since all of the isolated RNA was reverse transcribed, expressed TCRB transcripts were what got sequenced. Repertoires were generated with immunoSEQ multiplex PCR, while TCRdb's copy carries only in-frame clones and drops some. Here the sample spans around 500,000 clones, 30% being singletons. V shed 4 bases and J shed 5 bases, with 11 bases lying between them. There are 13 residues in the CDR3. Germline V gene lookup returns CDR1 GTSNPN and CDR2 SVGIG (reference sequence). Sorting based on CD45RO/CCR7/CD25/CD127/CD95/CD27 separated CD4+ naive, central memory, regulatory and stem cell-like memory cells. The purity of all sorted populations exceeded 95%. This clone has just a few counts. Its antigen is still unknown.

The genes are TRBV30 and TRBJ1-4, with D possibly matching TRBD1 (5 bases). The TCR sequence derives from a young man in good health. Sequenced: naive CD4+ T cells from blood. The CDR3 DNA reads as TGTGCCTGGAACAGGATTGGGAATGAAAAACTGTTTTTT. It is translated as CAWNRIGNEKLFF.